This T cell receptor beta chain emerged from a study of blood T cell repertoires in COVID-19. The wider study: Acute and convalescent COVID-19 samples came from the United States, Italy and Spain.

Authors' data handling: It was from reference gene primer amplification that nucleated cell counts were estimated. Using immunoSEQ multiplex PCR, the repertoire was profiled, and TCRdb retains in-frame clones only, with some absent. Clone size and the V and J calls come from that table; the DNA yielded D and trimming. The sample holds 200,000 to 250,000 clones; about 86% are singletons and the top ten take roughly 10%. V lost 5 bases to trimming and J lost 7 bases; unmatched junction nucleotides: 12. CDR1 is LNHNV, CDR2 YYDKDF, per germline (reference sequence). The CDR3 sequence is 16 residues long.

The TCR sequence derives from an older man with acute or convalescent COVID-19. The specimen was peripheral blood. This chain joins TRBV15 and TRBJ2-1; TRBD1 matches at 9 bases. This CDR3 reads CATSGPRDRDKNEQFF. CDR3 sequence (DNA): TGTGCCACCAGCGGCCCCCGGGACAGGGATAAAAATGAGCAGTTCTTC.